This entry is about one T cell receptor beta chain. What it recognizes is unknown. Additional DNA sequences in this sample encode the identical CDR3. Since all of the isolated RNA was reverse transcribed, expressed TCRB transcripts were what got sequenced. Clones were read by immunoSEQ multiplex PCR, and TCRdb kept only the in-frame ones, dropping some. Of 430,000 or so clones in the sample, roughly 11% were seen once. This sample is drawn from a study of beta chain features in type 1 diabetes. Study findings and constraints: Among patients with Type 1 diabetes, TCRB CDR3s were moderately but significantly shorter in every one of the four CD4+ subsets. Type 1 diabetes patients showed fewer insertions and more deletions at VDJ junctions. Any PCR bias toward short templates would affect both groups alike.

Deletions cut 4 bases from V and 0 bases from J, with 11 bases between. Germline V gene data show CDR1 as SGHRS and CDR2 as YFSETQ. This CDR3 region has 15 residues. The chain couples TRBV5-1 to TRBJ2-1; D might be TRBD1 (6 bases). The TCR comes from a woman between 18 and 30 years old in good health. Material: naive CD4+ T cells from blood. The CDR3 nucleotides read TGCGCCAGCAGCCGCGGACAGAGCTCCTACAATGAGCAGTTCTTC. This codes for CASSRGQSSYNEQFF. Complete variable domain (other parts from reference TRBV5-1 and TRBJ2-1): KAGVTQTPRYLIKTRGQQVTLSCSPISGHRSVSWYQQTPGQGLQFLFEYFSETQRNKGNFPGRFSGRQFSNSRSEMNVSTLELGDSALYLCASSRGQSSYNEQFFGPGTRLTVL.